The T cell receptor (beta chain) described here comes from a study of human T cells and chemical hapten exposure. Study-wide results and limits: After DPC sensitization, TCRs above 1 in 1000 frequency showed no change.

About this clonotype: The target antigen is unknown.

As for time point: patch test 1, 2 weeks after DPC sensitization. Noted treatment: therapeutic diphenylcyclopropenone sensitization with weekly scalp DPC. Total RNA extraction was carried out from unfractionated whole blood. Germline V gives CDR1 MNHEY, CDR2 SVGEGT. The CDR3 runs to 14 residues. V gave up 6 bases and J gave up 1 base, with 12 bases separating them. Authors' analysis steps: Per sample, the median was 95,638 TCRs, with values from roughly 23,000 to 700,000. TCRdb analysed the RACE reads with MiXCR anew, one entry per CDR3 protein. In this record, the V and J calls reflect TCRdb's handling and not the investigators' own analysis. The table shows 370,000 or so distinct CDR3 sequences, with approximately 5% occurring only once.

The TCR originated in a woman aged 45-60 years with alopecia areata. Some clones in this sample may be carry-over from other donors' samples. The gene calls are TRBV6-2 or TRBV6-3 and TRBJ1-1, with a possible D match to TRBD1 (6 bases). The specimen was whole blood, collected in connection with sensitization to the hapten diphenylcyclopropenone (DPC). The CDR3 is CASRRQGRNTEAFF. In DNA, the CDR3 is TGTGCCAGCAGAAGGCAGGGGCGGAACACTGAAGCTTTCTTT.